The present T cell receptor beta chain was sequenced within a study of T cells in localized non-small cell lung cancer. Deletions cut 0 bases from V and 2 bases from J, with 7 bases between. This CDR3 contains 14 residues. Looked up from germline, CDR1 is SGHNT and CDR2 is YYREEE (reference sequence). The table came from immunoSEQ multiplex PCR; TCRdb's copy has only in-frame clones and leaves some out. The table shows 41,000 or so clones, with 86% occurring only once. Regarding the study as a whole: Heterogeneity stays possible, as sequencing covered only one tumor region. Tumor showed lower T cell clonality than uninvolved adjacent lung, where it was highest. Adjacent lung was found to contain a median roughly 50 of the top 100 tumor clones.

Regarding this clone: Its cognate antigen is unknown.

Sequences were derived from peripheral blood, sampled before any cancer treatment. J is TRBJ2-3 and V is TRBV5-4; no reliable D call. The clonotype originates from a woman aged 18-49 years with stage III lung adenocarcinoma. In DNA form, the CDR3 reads TGTGCCAGCAGCTTGGAAGTCACCACAGATACGCAGTATTTT. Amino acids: CASSLEVTTDTQYF.